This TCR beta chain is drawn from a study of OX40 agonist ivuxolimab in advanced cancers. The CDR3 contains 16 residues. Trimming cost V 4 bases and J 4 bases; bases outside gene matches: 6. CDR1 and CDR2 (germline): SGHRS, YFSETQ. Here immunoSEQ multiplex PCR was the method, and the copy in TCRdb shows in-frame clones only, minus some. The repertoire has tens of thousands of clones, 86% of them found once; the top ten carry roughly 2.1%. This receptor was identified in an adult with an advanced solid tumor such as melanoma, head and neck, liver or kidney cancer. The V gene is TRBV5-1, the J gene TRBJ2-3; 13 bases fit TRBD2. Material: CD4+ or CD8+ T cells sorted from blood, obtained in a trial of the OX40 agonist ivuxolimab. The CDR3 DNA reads TGCGCCAGCAGCATAGGGACTAGCGGGAATGCAGATACGCAGTATTTT. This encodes CASSIGTSGNADTQYF.